Listed below are T cell receptor beta chains from one sample, sequenced in a study of monozygotic twins with inflammatory bowel disease. TCRdb reanalyzed the 5' RACE reads and collapses them to one entry per CDR3 protein, without DNA. The repertoire shows some 130,000 distinct CDR3 sequences; the top ten hold about 1.2%. Sequenced input: blood. The origin of the receptors is a human donor with ulcerative colitis or Crohn's disease, or a healthy co-twin of an affected twin (not recorded which). Each CDR3 is given with its conserved first and last residue. Fields, in order: V gene, J gene, CDR3 protein.

V: TRBV11-1
J: TRBJ2-6
CDR3: CASSYFTGSHSGANVLTF

V: TRBV18
J: TRBJ2-7
CDR3: CASSRPGHRYEQYF

V: TRBV4-3
J: TRBJ2-1
CDR3: CASRLAGGGGNEQFF

V: TRBV10-1
J: TRBJ2-1
CDR3: CASSESQPGGEQFF

V: TRBV27
J: TRBJ2-1
CDR3: CASSLTNNEQFF

V: TRBV5-6
J: TRBJ1-6
CDR3: CASSPAGPSPLHF

V: TRBV20-1
J: TRBJ1-2
CDR3: CSAISAGSTYGYTF

V: TRBV29-1
J: TRBJ2-5
CDR3: CSVKRDNQETQYF

V: TRBV25-1
J: TRBJ1-3
CDR3: CASSEYEFDRGQRNAWGNTIYF

V: TRBV7-2
J: TRBJ2-7
CDR3: CASSTSRVAYEQYF

V: TRBV5-1
J: TRBJ1-1
CDR3: CASSLGQGLGTEAFF

V: TRBV19
J: TRBJ2-1
CDR3: CASSLVNPGDEQFF

V: TRBV7-2
J: TRBJ2-1
CDR3: CASSSGTLVGNEQFF

V: TRBV28
J: TRBJ2-5
CDR3: CASTGTGEETQYF

V: TRBV7-3
J: TRBJ2-2
CDR3: CASSPHGVNTGELFF

V: TRBV7-2
J: TRBJ2-7
CDR3: CASSSRGFSSYEQYF

V: TRBV5-1
J: TRBJ1-1
CDR3: CASTLTGGKTEAFF

V: TRBV12-3/TRBV12-4
J: TRBJ2-3
CDR3: CASKIAGGTDTQYF

V: TRBV19
J: TRBJ1-5
CDR3: CASSKGFANQPQHF

V: TRBV6-1
J: TRBJ2-7
CDR3: CASTWGASGSYEQYF

V: TRBV2
J: TRBJ1-2
CDR3: CASSGQGSYGYTF

V: TRBV5-1
J: TRBJ2-5
CDR3: CASSFLDRVDTETQYF

V: TRBV7-2
J: TRBJ2-2
CDR3: CASSRSTRNTGELFF

V: TRBV12-3/TRBV12-4
J: TRBJ2-3
CDR3: CASRGGLELTDTQYF

V: TRBV20-1
J: TRBJ2-1
CDR3: CSAGDWTRRFF

V: TRBV5-5
J: TRBJ2-2
CDR3: CASSFQGTGELFF

V: TRBV12-3/TRBV12-4
J: TRBJ1-1
CDR3: CASKGGRGRGIEAFF

V: TRBV11-2
J: TRBJ1-1
CDR3: CASSLVGAVNTEAFF

V: TRBV7-2
J: TRBJ2-3
CDR3: CASSLGLATYTDTQYF

V: TRBV4-1
J: TRBJ1-5
CDR3: CASSQVYGYNQPQHF

V: TRBV10-2
J: TRBJ1-4
CDR3: CASTIRAKEKLFF

V: TRBV5-4
J: TRBJ1-3
CDR3: CASSPGQGRNTIYF

V: TRBV20-1
J: TRBJ1-1
CDR3: CSARDTHRGGTEAFF

V: TRBV20-1
J: TRBJ2-1
CDR3: CSASPLAGGLSSYNEQFF

V: TRBV7-8
J: TRBJ2-7
CDR3: CASSLSDRANYEQYF

V: TRBV5-4
J: TRBJ2-7
CDR3: CASSSSTSGSSYEQYF

V: TRBV5-1
J: TRBJ1-2
CDR3: CASSLTRQEVNGYTF

V: TRBV7-3
J: TRBJ2-1
CDR3: CASSLYPRSDEQFF

V: TRBV7-6
J: TRBJ1-4
CDR3: CASSLGGGNKKLFF

V: TRBV12-3/TRBV12-4
J: TRBJ1-2
CDR3: CASSSSYGYTF

V: TRBV5-1
J: TRBJ2-1
CDR3: CASTPSREYNEQFF

V: TRBV7-9
J: TRBJ2-7
CDR3: CASSPRTVSSYEQYF

V: TRBV5-1
J: TRBJ1-1
CDR3: CASSSGPGIETEAFF

V: TRBV27
J: TRBJ2-1
CDR3: CASSLGTGASGNEQFF

V: TRBV20-1
J: TRBJ2-2
CDR3: CSLSGTLTGELFF

V: TRBV9
J: TRBJ2-3
CDR3: CASSVVGAGGDTQYF

V: TRBV7-2
J: TRBJ2-7
CDR3: CASSLAGTPIYEQYF

V: TRBV30
J: TRBJ2-7
CDR3: CAWSLMGPSYEQYF

V: TRBV9
J: TRBJ1-2
CDR3: CASSAPGGAIGYTF

V: TRBV4-2
J: TRBJ1-4
CDR3: CAIQGGPNEKLFF

V: TRBV30
J: TRBJ2-7
CDR3: CAWSHPGGEQYF

V: TRBV9
J: TRBJ2-2
CDR3: CASSSEEQANTGELFF